The entry that follows covers one TCR beta chain sequence. The data derive from a study of T cell clonotyping in hematopoietic cell transplantation. Study-level background: Cytoreduction preceded collection of pretransplant recipient samples.

Time point noted: recipient sample about 28 days before transplant, after cytoreduction. Samples: about 28 days before transplant, then days 30, 100 and 180 after. Germline CDR1 MNHEY, CDR2 SVGAGI. Trimming left V 0 bases short and J 5 bases short, with 10 bases between. This CDR3 has 14 amino acids. Here immunoSEQ multiplex PCR was the method, and the copy in TCRdb shows in-frame clones only, minus some. The sample holds 25,000 to 30,000 clones, over 60% seen once. The rearrangement joins TRBV6-5 to TRBJ1-2, with D possibly TRBD1 on 6 matching bases. This material consisted of peripheral blood mononuclear cells, taken before stem cell transplant. This TCR was sampled from a woman aged 25-40 years with chronic myeloid leukemia. Some clones in this sample may be carry-over from other donors' samples. The CDR3 loop reads CASSYSRRGYGYTF. DNA of the CDR3: TGTGCCAGCAGTTACTCCCGCAGGGGATATGGCTACACCTTC.